The clone carrying this TCR beta chain was observed a few times. Its antigen remains unidentified. For TCRbeta, the library was prepared with unique molecular identifiers. TCRdb reanalysed the PCR reads using MiXCR and keeps one entry per CDR3 protein. The sample shows a few hundred thousand distinct CDR3 sequences, approximately 23% of them seen only once. The sample comes from a study of T-cell reconstitution after alpha-beta-depleted transplantation in children. Study-wide findings and caveats: Alpha-beta T cells about two months after transplant reportedly derived from several hundred expanded graft clones. T-cell numbers and diversity one year post-transplant derived largely from freshly generated T cells.

V was cut by 1 base and J by 5 bases, with 12 bases left in between. CDR3 length equals 15 residues. Germline loops: CDR1 SGHRS, CDR2 YFSETQ. This chain connects TRBV5-1 to TRBJ2-2, with unresolved D. This specimen consisted of PBMCs, mostly from graft donor cells, obtained 180 days after TCRalphabeta/CD19-depleted stem cell transplant. The sequence derives from a male patient between 5 and 17 years old who had a stem cell transplant for acute lymphoblastic leukemia, so the T cells may come from the graft donor. CDR3 sequence reads: CASSLLPVGTGELFF. As DNA, the CDR3 is TGCGCCAGCAGCTTGCTTCCGGTCGGGACCGGGGAGCTGTTTTTT. Together with reference TRBV5-1 and TRBJ2-2, the CDR3 gives the full variable domain: KAGVTQTPRYLIKTRGQQVTLSCSPISGHRSVSWYQQTPGQGLQFLFEYFSETQRNKGNFPGRFSGRQFSNSRSEMNVSTLELGDSALYLCASSLLPVGTGELFFGEGSRLTVL.